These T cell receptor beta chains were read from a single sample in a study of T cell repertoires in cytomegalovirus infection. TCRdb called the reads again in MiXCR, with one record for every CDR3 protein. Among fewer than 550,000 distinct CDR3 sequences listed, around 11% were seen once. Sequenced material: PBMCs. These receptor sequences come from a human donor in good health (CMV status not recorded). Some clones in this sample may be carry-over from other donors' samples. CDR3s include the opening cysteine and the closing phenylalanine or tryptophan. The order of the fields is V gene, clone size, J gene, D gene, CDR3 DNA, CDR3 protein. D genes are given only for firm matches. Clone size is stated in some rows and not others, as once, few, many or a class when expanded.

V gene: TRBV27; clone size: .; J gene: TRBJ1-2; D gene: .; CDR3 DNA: TGTGCCAGCAGTGCAGGGACCCGGCCCCGCTATGGCTACACCTTC; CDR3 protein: CASSAGTRPRYGYTF
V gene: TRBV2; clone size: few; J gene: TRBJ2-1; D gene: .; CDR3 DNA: TGTGCCAGCAGGGCCCCGGGGACACATCGGTCGTCTGAGCAGTTCTTC; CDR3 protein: CASRAPGTHRSSEQFF
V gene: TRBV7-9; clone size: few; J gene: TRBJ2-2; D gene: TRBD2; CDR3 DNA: TGTGCCAGCAGCCCCCCCGGACTAGCCCACAACACCGGGGAGCTGTTTTTT; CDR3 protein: CASSPPGLAHNTGELFF
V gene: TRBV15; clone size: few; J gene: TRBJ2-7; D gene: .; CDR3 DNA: TGTGCCACCAGCAGCGGACAGTACTACGAGCAGTACTTC; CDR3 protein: CATSSGQYYEQYF
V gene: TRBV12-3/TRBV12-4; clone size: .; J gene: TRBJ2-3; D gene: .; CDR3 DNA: TGTGCCAGCAGTTTCACGGTAGATACGCAGTATTTT; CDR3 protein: CASSFTVDTQYF
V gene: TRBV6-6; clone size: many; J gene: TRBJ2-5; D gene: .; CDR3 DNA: TGTGCCAGCAGACAGACGGCGCAATCATACTTC; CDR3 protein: CASRQTAQSYF
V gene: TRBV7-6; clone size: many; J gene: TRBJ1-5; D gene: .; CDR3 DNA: TGTGCCAGCAGCTTGATCAGGGGAAGGGATCAGCCCCAGCATTTT; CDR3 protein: CASSLIRGRDQPQHF
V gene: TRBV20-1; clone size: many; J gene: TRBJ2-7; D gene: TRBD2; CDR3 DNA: TGCAGTGCTCCCGGGGGAGCGGGAGGACCGCAGTACTTC; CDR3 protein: CSAPGGAGGPQYF
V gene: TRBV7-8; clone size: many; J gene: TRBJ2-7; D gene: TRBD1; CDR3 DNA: TGTGCCAGCAGCTTAGGGGACAGGGGCCCCTACGAGCAGTACTTC; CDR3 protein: CASSLGDRGPYEQYF
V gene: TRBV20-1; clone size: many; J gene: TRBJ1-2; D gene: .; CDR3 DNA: TGCAGTGCTAGCATCCCCCCCTATGGCTACACCTTC; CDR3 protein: CSASIPPYGYTF
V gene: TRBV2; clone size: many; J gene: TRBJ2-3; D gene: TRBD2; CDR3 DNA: TGTGCCAGCAGTGAAGCCGGACTGGGACTAGCGCTCACAGATACGCAGTATTTT; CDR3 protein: CASSEAGLGLALTDTQYF
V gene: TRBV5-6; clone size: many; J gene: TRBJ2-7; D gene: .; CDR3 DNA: TGTGCCAGCAGCCGAACGAAGGGTCAACGTTACTACGAGCAGTACTTC; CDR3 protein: CASSRTKGQRYYEQYF
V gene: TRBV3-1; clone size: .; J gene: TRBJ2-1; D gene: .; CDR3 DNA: TGTGCCAGCAGCCAAGAGGAGTACTACAATGAGCAGTTCTTC; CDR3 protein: CASSQEEYYNEQFF
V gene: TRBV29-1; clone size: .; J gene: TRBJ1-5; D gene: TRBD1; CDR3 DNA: TGCAGCGTTAAAGAGGGAGGGACAGGGGGCGGTCAGCCCCAGCATTTT; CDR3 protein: CSVKEGGTGGGQPQHF